This entry is about one T cell receptor beta chain. What it binds is not known. This sample stems from a study of PD-1 blockade in classical Hodgkin lymphoma. Time point described: cycle 4 day 1 (C4D1), after less than seven weeks of nivolumab. Exposure to brentuximab vedotin varied, and each patient had relapsed following autologous stem cell transplantation. CD4+ T cells were purified from thawed PBMCs by magnetic negative selection. V lost 2 bases and J lost 3, with 8 bases in between. CDR3 length: 14 residues. CDR1 MNHNY and CDR2 SVGAGI come from the germline V gene (reference sequence). TCRdb keeps only in-frame clones here, not all; method: immunoSEQ multiplex PCR. The repertoire includes around 17,000 clones, over 70% of them detected once, and about 1.9% sits in the top ten. Study-wide findings and caveats: Complete responders started with a diversity level that resembled newly diagnosed patients at baseline.

The TCR originated in a human donor with classical Hodgkin lymphoma. Sequencing was performed on CD4+ T cells from blood, taken before the fourth cycle of nivolumab. The rearrangement uses TRBV6-6 and TRBJ1-5; D might be TRBD1 (6 bases). CDR3 sequence (DNA): TGTGCCAGCAGTTACGGACAGCCCAATCAGCCCCAGCATTTT. Translating it yields CASSYGQPNQPQHF.